This T cell receptor beta chain is drawn from a study of control samples from healthy donors and cancer patients. Produced via immunoSEQ multiplex PCR; TCRdb's table is partial and in-frame only. The data contain about 170,000 clones, 94% of them singletons. The CDR3 totals 13 residues. Looked up from germline, CDR1 is SGHTA and CDR2 is FQGNSA. Trimming took off 7 bases at V and 1 base at J, with 10 bases between the two ends. Sample: blood. The sequence was collected from a woman under 30 in good health. The rearrangement links TRBV7-2 to TRBJ1-1; no reliable D call. DNA for the CDR3: TGTGCCAGCACCGACCAGAGGAACACTGAAGCTTTCTTT. Translating it yields CASTDQRNTEAFF.